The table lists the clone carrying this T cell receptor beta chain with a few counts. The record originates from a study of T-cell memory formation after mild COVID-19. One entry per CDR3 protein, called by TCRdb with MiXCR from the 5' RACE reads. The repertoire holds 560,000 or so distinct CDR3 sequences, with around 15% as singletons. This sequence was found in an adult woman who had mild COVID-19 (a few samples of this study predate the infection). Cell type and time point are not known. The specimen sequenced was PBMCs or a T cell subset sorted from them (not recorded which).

CDR3 residues: CASSLAGTSHNEQFF. Written as DNA, the CDR3 is TGTGCCAGCAGCTTAGCCGGGACTTCTCACAATGAGCAGTTCTTC. The chain is built from TRBV7-2 and TRBJ2-1, with a tentative D call TRBD2 (6 bases). Looked up from germline, CDR1 is SGHTA and CDR2 is FQGNSA. CDR3 length: 15 amino acids. The V end was cut by 0 bases, the J end by 5 bases, with 11 bases between.